This T cell receptor (beta chain) was documented in a study of human T cells and chemical hapten exposure. About the study: Alopecia areata, totalis or universalis affected patients, mainly female.

It was the library that attached unique molecular identifiers to individual cDNA molecules. TCRdb analysed the reads with MiXCR anew, one entry per CDR3 protein. This sample has a few thousand distinct CDR3 sequences, with around three fifths found just once. The treatment here: therapeutic diphenylcyclopropenone sensitization with weekly scalp DPC. This receptor was taken from an adult with alopecia areata. Some clones in this sample may be carry-over from other donors' samples. This table probably holds off-target reads from a library built for another chain. The specimen comprised whole blood, sampled before DPC sensitization or 2, 6, or about 24 weeks after (not recorded which).

In DNA, the CDR3 is TGCAGCGCCCGGGTAACGGCCGAGCAGTACTTC. This encodes CSARVTAEQYF. The chain carries TRBV29-1 and TRBJ2-7; D not certain. The CDR3 spans 11 residues. Germline values: CDR1 SQVTM, CDR2 ANQGSEA. V lost 7 bases and J 6 bases, leaving 13 bases between the germline ends.